The next 27 T cell receptor beta chains were all read from a single sample in a study of identical twins. Each CDR3 protein is one row after TCRdb ran MiXCR on the 5' RACE reads. The top ten clones hold 0.4% to 0.6% of a sample with about 530,000 distinct CDR3 sequences, 20% to 25% of them seen once. These sequences were also reported in another study, on yellow fever vaccine responses in identical twins.

Sample: CD4+ T cells sorted from blood. Receptors were obtained from a woman under 30 in good health.

This chain uses TRBV14 with TRBJ2-5; D unclear. Germline-derived CDR1 and CDR2 are SGHDN and FVKESK. V dropped 4 bases and J dropped 0 bases, with 6 bases sitting between them. This CDR3 is 13 amino acids long. The CDR3 sequence is CASSPWYQETQYF. Written as DNA, the CDR3 is TGTGCCAGCAGCCCCTGGTACCAAGAGACCCAGTACTTC.

In the case of this clonotype: Because the CDR3 is missing its conserved closing phenylalanine or tryptophan, this is likely a read error. It is unclear where the CDR3 begins or ends on the DNA, so no DNA is shown, and the CDR3 is as TCRdb lists it. The chain combines TRBV12-3 or TRBV12-4 with TRBJ2-7; the DNA was not used to check the table's D call, TRBD1. Both ends counted, the CDR3 spans 12 residues. Here the CDR3 reads CASSRGTGGCLL.

V usage is TRBV2 and J usage is TRBJ2-2, with D possibly TRBD1 on 6 matching bases. Germline CDR1 reads SNHLY; CDR2 reads FYNNEI. The germline V and J ends were trimmed by 4 bases and 7 bases, with 10 bases remaining between them. This CDR3 has 13 amino acids. The CDR3 bases are TGTGCCAGCAGTGGCCAAGGGGGCGGGGAGCTGTTTTTT. This codes for CASSGQGGGELFF.

This clonotype was found a few times. This rearrangement joins TRBV5-1 to TRBJ1-1, with a possible D match to TRBD1 (5 bases). Trimming took off 0 bases at V and 7 bases at J, with 10 bases between the two ends. Germline CDR1 and CDR2: SGHRS and YFSETQ. The CDR3 covers 13 residues. In DNA form, the CDR3 reads TGCGCCAGCAGCTTGGAGGGGTCGGGTGAAGCTTTCTTT. It specifies CASSLEGSGEAFF.

Only a few counts were recorded for this clonotype. The chain is built from TRBV3-1 and TRBJ1-1, with a weak D call TRBD1 (5 bases). Germline-derived CDR1 and CDR2 are LGHDT and YNNKEL (reference sequence). Trimming stripped 0 bases from V and 6 bases from J, with 17 bases between. The CDR3 sequence is 16 residues long. This CDR3 is CASSQDPGRVRAEAFF. Here the CDR3 DNA reads TGTGCCAGCAGCCAAGATCCGGGCAGGGTGAGGGCTGAAGCTTTCTTT.

The rearrangement links TRBV11-2 to TRBJ2-1; no definite D call. The CDR3 is 15 amino acids. Trimming cost V 3 bases and J 0 bases, with 9 bases left between them. CDR1 is SGHAT and CDR2 is FQNNGV in the germline V gene. CDR3: CASSFYPSSYNEQFF. As DNA, the CDR3 is TGTGCCAGCAGCTTTTATCCAAGCTCCTACAATGAGCAGTTCTTC. Full variable domain (outside the CDR3, taken from reference TRBV11-2 and TRBJ2-1): EAGVAQSPRYKIIEKRQSVAFWCNPISGHATLYWYQQILGQGPKLLIQFQNNGVVDDSQLPKDRFSAERLKGVDSTLKIQPAKLEDSAVYLCASSFYPSSYNEQFFGPGTRLTVL.

V is TRBV5-1 and J is TRBJ2-5, with 8 positions matching TRBD2. In germline, CDR1 is SGHRS, CDR2 YFSETQ. The CDR3 is made up of 17 amino acids. V shed 5 bases and J 5 bases; nucleotides not matched to a gene: 17. CDR3 sequence reads: CASRFFLGGRPLETQYF. CDR3 nucleotide sequence: TGCGCCAGCAGGTTCTTCTTAGGCGGGAGGCCTTTGGAGACCCAGTACTTC.

This clonotype occurred a few times. V is TRBV19 and J is TRBJ1-3; no definite D call. The CDR3 is 14 residues long. V gave up 3 bases and J gave up 0 bases, with 6 bases separating them. The V gene's germline CDR1 is LNHDA and CDR2 SQIVND (reference sequence). The CDR3 DNA reads as TGTGCCAGTAGTATCGACTTCTCTGGAAACACCATATATTTT. It specifies CASSIDFSGNTIYF. Full variable domain (rest looked up from reference TRBV19 and TRBJ1-3): DGGITQSPKYLFRKEGQNVTLSCEQNLNHDAMYWYRQDPGQGLRLIYYSQIVNDFQKGDIAEGYSVSREKKESFPLTVTSAQKNPTAFYLCASSIDFSGNTIYFGEGSWLTVV.

This chain uses TRBV20-1 with TRBJ2-7; the D gene is possibly TRBD1 (5 bases). Trimming left V 4 bases short and J 2 bases short, with 12 bases between. The CDR3 has 13 residues. Germline V gene data show CDR1 as DFQATT and CDR2 as SNEGSKA (reference sequence). As DNA, the CDR3 is TGCAGTGCTACCTCAGACAGAGCCTACGAGCAGTACTTC. It yields the protein CSATSDRAYEQYF.

The J gene is TRBJ2-1, the V gene TRBV14; D remains unclear. This CDR3 is built from 15 residues. V lost 4 bases, J lost 4 bases, and 14 bases lay in between. The germline CDR1 and CDR2 sequences are SGHDN and FVKESK. As DNA, the CDR3 is TGTGCCAGCAGCCTGAAAACGGCGACTTACAATGAGCAGTTCTTC. Its protein is CASSLKTATYNEQFF.

The J gene is TRBJ2-1, the V gene TRBV20-1, with 8 positions matching TRBD2. This CDR3 is 13 amino acids long. V dropped 5 bases and J dropped 8; count of bases not matched to a gene: 8. Germline V gene lookup returns CDR1 DFQATT and CDR2 SNEGSKA (reference sequence). CDR3 sequence reads: CSAAGGGSDEQFF. The CDR3 bases are TGCAGTGCTGCCGGGGGGGGGTCGGATGAGCAGTTCTTC.

This chain uses TRBV20-1 with TRBJ2-3; D is uncertain. Germline CDR1 reads DFQATT; CDR2 reads SNEGSKA (reference sequence). This CDR3 contains 11 residues. V lost 7 bases, J lost 1 base, and 6 bases lay in between. Here the CDR3 DNA reads TGCAGTGTCGCGGGCACAGATACGCAGTATTTT. This translates into CSVAGTDTQYF.

The rearrangement uses TRBV3-1 and TRBJ2-1; 13 bases fit TRBD2. Germline CDR1 reads LGHDT; CDR2 reads YNNKEL (reference sequence). The length of the CDR3 is 20 residues. The V segment lost 3 bases and the J segment 0 bases; nucleotides outside the gene matches: 11. CDR3 sequence: CASSQTPGLAGSSSYNEQFF. The CDR3 nucleotides are TGTGCCAGCAGCCAGACCCCGGGACTAGCGGGGTCAAGCTCCTACAATGAGCAGTTCTTC.

This clonotype has a handful of counts. This chain uses TRBV9 with TRBJ1-3, with 7 nucleotides matching TRBD1. The ends lost 3 bases at V and 3 bases at J; junction bases unmatched: 6. Germline CDR1 SGDLS, CDR2 YYNGEE. The CDR3 runs 15 residues. This CDR3 reads CASSAGTDIGNTIYF. The CDR3 nucleotides read TGTGCCAGCAGCGCCGGGACAGACATTGGAAACACCATATATTTT. The entire variable domain, with the rest obtained from reference TRBV9 and TRBJ1-3, is as follows: DSGVTQTPKHLITATGQRVTLRCSPRSGDLSVYWYQQSLDQGLQFLIQYYNGEERAKGNILERFSAQQFPDLHSELNLSSLELGDSALYFCASSAGTDIGNTIYFGEGSWLTVV.

The V call is TRBV19, the J call TRBJ2-3, with TRBD1 as a possible D gene (6 bases). V gave up 6 bases and J gave up 2 bases, with 15 bases separating them. In germline, CDR1 is LNHDA, CDR2 SQIVND (reference sequence). The CDR3 has 15 amino acids. CDR3 DNA sequence: TGTGCCAGTAGACCCGGGACACTCTACACAGATACGCAGTATTTT. This gives the protein CASRPGTLYTDTQYF.

The rearrangement joins TRBV20-1 to TRBJ2-1, with 9 bases fitting TRBD2. V was clipped by 5 bases and J by 0 bases; unmatched bases: 2. Germline V gives CDR1 DFQATT, CDR2 SNEGSKA (reference sequence). The CDR3 runs 14 residues. Here the CDR3 reads CSARLAVSYNEQFF. CDR3 coding DNA: TGCAGTGCTCGACTAGCGGTCTCCTACAATGAGCAGTTCTTC.

This sequence joins TRBV23-1 and TRBJ2-3; 9 positions match TRBD1. TRBV23-1 is filed as an ORF, its function uncertain. This CDR3 has 17 residues. Trimming took 3 bases from V and 6 from J; bases not matched to a gene: 13. CDR3 residues: CASSHYDHRGRMDTQYF. For the CDR3, the DNA is TGCGCCAGCAGTCATTATGACCACAGGGGGCGCATGGATACGCAGTATTTT.

The V and J genes are TRBV24-1 and TRBJ2-2; TRBD1 is a possible D gene (5 bases). V was shortened by 7 bases and J by 1 base, with 9 bases between the two germline ends. Germline CDR1 and CDR2: KGHDR and SFDVKD. This CDR3 is built from 14 residues. The chain's CDR3 is CATRATGNTGELFF. DNA for the CDR3: TGTGCCACCAGGGCCACAGGGAACACCGGGGAGCTGTTTTTT.

The rearrangement links TRBV6-1 to TRBJ1-4; D might be TRBD1 (6 bases). Germline V lookup: CDR1 MNHNS, CDR2 SASEGT. V dropped 7 bases and J dropped 0 bases, with 15 bases sitting between them. This CDR3 contains 16 residues. DNA for the CDR3: TGTGCCAGCAACCCGGACAGACAACCAACTAATGAAAAACTGTTTTTT. It specifies CASNPDRQPTNEKLFF.

This clonotype was picked up a small number of times. The chain's CDR3 is CASSFAGGPSGNTIYF. The DNA for the CDR3 is TGCGCCAGCAGCTTCGCAGGGGGACCTTCTGGAAACACCATATATTTT. The genes are TRBV5-1 and TRBJ1-3, with 7 bases aligning to TRBD1. The CDR3 loop spans 16 amino acids. Per germline, CDR1 SGHRS and CDR2 YFSETQ. Trimming removed 2 bases from V and 1 base from J; junction bases left unmatched: 6.

The chain has TRBV29-1 and TRBJ1-2; 9 nucleotides align to TRBD1. The CDR3 covers 14 residues. V shed 6 bases, J shed 5 bases, and the junction held 10 bases outside the gene matches. The V gene's germline CDR1 is SQVTM and CDR2 ANQGSEA. The CDR3 region is CSVLSRDREYGYTF. The CDR3 DNA is TGCAGCGTCTTATCCCGGGACAGGGAATATGGCTACACCTTC.

This clonotype has just a few counts. This chain connects TRBV5-1 to TRBJ2-1; tentative D call: TRBD2 (5 bases). CDR1 and CDR2 from the germline V gene are SGHRS and YFSETQ. V was cut by 6 bases and J by 5 bases, with 12 bases left in between. This CDR3 is 13 amino acids long. CDR3 DNA: TGCGCCAGCACGTCGGGGAGTGACAATGAGCAGTTCTTC. Encoded protein: CASTSGSDNEQFF.

This chain uses TRBV15 with TRBJ2-7, with 7 bases fitting TRBD1. The CDR3 runs 12 residues. CDR1 and CDR2 from the germline V gene are LNHNV and YYDKDF (reference sequence). Unmatched junction bases numbered 2, after V lost 9 bases and J lost 0 bases. The CDR3 protein is CATGQASYEQYV. The CDR3 nucleotides are TGTGCCACTGGACAGGCCTCCTACGAGCAGTACGTC.

The chain links TRBV15 to TRBJ2-1; maybe TRBD1 (5 bases). Deletions cut 4 bases from V and 5 bases from J, with 12 bases between. In germline, CDR1 is LNHNV, CDR2 YYDKDF (reference sequence). This CDR3 has 14 residues. The CDR3 DNA reads as TGTGCCACCAGCATAGCAGGGTCCCACAATGAGCAGTTCTTC. Amino acid sequence: CATSIAGSHNEQFF. The full variable domain, in which reference TRBV15 and TRBJ2-1 provide the parts outside the CDR3, is DAMVIQNPRYQVTQFGKPVTLSCSQTLNHNVMYWYQQKSSQAPKLLFHYYDKDFNNEADTPDNFQSRRPNTSFCFLDIRSPGLGDTAMYLCATSIAGSHNEQFFGPGTRLTVL.

This clonotype appeared a few times. The chain recombines TRBV5-1 with TRBJ2-2, with a weak D call TRBD1 (5 bases). The CDR3 consists of 17 residues. The germline gives CDR1 SGHRS, CDR2 YFSETQ. Trimming cost V 6 bases and J 3 bases, with 21 bases left between them. The DNA for the CDR3 is TGCGCCAGCACTCCTCCAGGGAAGCCCTCTTACACCGGGGAGCTGTTTTTT. It translates to CASTPPGKPSYTGELFF. Drawing the rest from reference TRBV5-1 and TRBJ2-2, the complete variable domain is KAGVTQTPRYLIKTRGQQVTLSCSPISGHRSVSWYQQTPGQGLQFLFEYFSETQRNKGNFPGRFSGRQFSNSRSEMNVSTLELGDSALYLCASTPPGKPSYTGELFFGEGSRLTVL.

The gene calls are TRBV6-1 and TRBJ2-2; possible D gene TRBD1, 6 bases. Deletions cut 7 bases from V and 3 bases from J, with 18 bases between. The germline CDR1 and CDR2 sequences are MNHNS and SASEGT. CDR3 length equals 16 residues. This CDR3 is CASKTSMGADTGELFF. CDR3 nucleotides: TGTGCCAGCAAGACGAGCATGGGGGCGGACACCGGGGAGCTGTTTTTT.

In this sample, this clonotype turned up a few times. The chain links TRBV7-6 to TRBJ2-7; D uncertain. This CDR3 contains 13 residues. Germline V lookup: CDR1 SGHVS, CDR2 FNYEAQ. V was cut by 4 bases and J by 4 bases, with 11 bases left in between. CDR3 amino acids: CASSSTPLYEQYV. The CDR3 coding sequence is TGTGCCAGCAGCTCAACGCCCTTATACGAGCAGTACGTC.